Below, 9 T cell receptor beta chains from the same sample are listed, as sequenced in a study of neoadjuvant anti-PD-1 for oral cavity cancer. Here immunoSEQ multiplex PCR was the method, and the copy in TCRdb shows in-frame clones only, minus some. Here the sample spans tens of thousands of clones, approximately 80% being singletons. Here the sequenced sample was PBMCs, taken before nivolumab (anti-PD-1) treatment. All receptors come from a person aged 40 to 85 with oral cavity squamous cell carcinoma.

The sample holds one count of this clone. The V and J genes are TRBV11-2 and TRBJ1-4; TRBD1 is a possible D gene (5 bases). The CDR3 spans 15 residues. Germline loops: CDR1 SGHAT, CDR2 FQNNGV. V was clipped by 0 bases and J by 7 bases, with 12 bases between them. In DNA, the CDR3 is TGTGCCAGCAGCTTAGATGGGGGGGGAGGTGAAAAACTGTTTTTT. This codes for CASSLDGGGGEKLFF.

The chain is built from TRBV9 and TRBJ2-7; tentative D call: TRBD2 (5 bases). V lost 1 base to trimming and J lost 6 bases, with 11 bases between them. Germline assignment: CDR1 SGDLS and CDR2 YYNGEE. CDR3 length: 13 amino acids. DNA for the CDR3: TGTGCCAGCAGCGTAAACGGGGTAGGCGAGCAGTACTTC. This codes for CASSVNGVGEQYF.

This chain connects TRBV28 to TRBJ1-1; D is unclear. Germline assignment: CDR1 MDHEN and CDR2 SYDVKM. V was pared by 11 bases and J by 0 bases, with 10 bases between. The CDR3 is 12 amino acids. DNA for the CDR3: TGTGCCCTAGGACCCCTGAACACTGAAGCTTTCTTT. This encodes CALGPLNTEAFF.

This clone was seen just once. The chain links TRBV2 to TRBJ1-5, with unresolved D. From germline, CDR1 is SNHLY and CDR2 FYNNEI. The ends were cut back, 5 bases at V and 3 bases at J, with 11 bases in the middle. CDR3 length: 14 amino acids. CDR3 nucleotides: TGTGCCAGCAGTATCGACGGAGTCAATCAGCCCCAGCATTTT. This encodes CASSIDGVNQPQHF.

CDR3: CASSFRVRNTEAFF. The CDR3, as DNA: TGTGCCAGCAGTTTCCGGGTGAGGAACACTGAAGCTTTCTTT. The gene calls are TRBV27 and TRBJ1-1; the D is unclear. Germline-derived CDR1 and CDR2 are MNHEY and SMNVEV (reference sequence). V was cut by 3 bases and J by 1 base, with 9 bases left in between. The CDR3 contains 14 residues.

This clone was observed once. The CDR3 region is CASSQAPSVADTQYF. DNA of the CDR3: TGCGCCAGCAGCCAAGCCCCTAGCGTGGCAGATACGCAGTATTTT. This chain connects TRBV4-1 to TRBJ2-3, with D perhaps matching TRBD2 (6 bases). With 1 base removed from V and 4 bases from J, the gap between germline ends came to 12 bases. The CDR3 sequence is 15 residues long. CDR1 is MGHRA, CDR2 YSYEKL, per germline.

The CDR3 loop reads CASSLWDSIMNTEAFF. In nucleotides, the CDR3 is TGTGCCAGCAGCTTGTGGGACAGCATCATGAACACTGAAGCTTTCTTT. The V call is TRBV5-5, the J call TRBJ1-1, with 7 bases identical to TRBD1. The germline gives CDR1 SGHKS, CDR2 YYEKEE (reference sequence). The trim removed 1 base at V and 0 bases at J, leaving 6 bases unmatched. There are 16 residues in the CDR3.

This sequence joins TRBV21-1 and TRBJ1-5; the D call in the table, TRBD1, was not verified against the DNA. TRBV21-1 is noted as a pseudogene. The CDR3 contains 16 residues. The CDR3 is CASSNWGPQHNQPQHF. In DNA form, the CDR3 reads TGTGCCAGCAGCAATTGGGGCCCACAACACAATCAGCCCCAGCATTTT.

This CDR3 is CSAAIWTSGYETQYF. The CDR3 region has the DNA TGCAGCGCTGCAATTTGGACTAGCGGGTACGAGACCCAGTACTTC. V and J are TRBV29-1 and TRBJ2-5; 11 bases are a match to TRBD2. CDR3 length: 15 amino acids. The trim removed 7 bases at V and 5 bases at J, leaving 12 bases unmatched. From germline, CDR1 is SQVTM and CDR2 ANQGSEA. The full variable domain, with the rest looked up from reference TRBV29-1 and TRBJ2-5, is SAVISQKPSRDICQRGTSLTIQCQVDSQVTMMFWYRQQPGQSLTLIATANQGSEATYESGFVIDKFPISRPNLTFSTLTVSNMSPEDSSIYLCSAAIWTSGYETQYFGPGTRLLVL.